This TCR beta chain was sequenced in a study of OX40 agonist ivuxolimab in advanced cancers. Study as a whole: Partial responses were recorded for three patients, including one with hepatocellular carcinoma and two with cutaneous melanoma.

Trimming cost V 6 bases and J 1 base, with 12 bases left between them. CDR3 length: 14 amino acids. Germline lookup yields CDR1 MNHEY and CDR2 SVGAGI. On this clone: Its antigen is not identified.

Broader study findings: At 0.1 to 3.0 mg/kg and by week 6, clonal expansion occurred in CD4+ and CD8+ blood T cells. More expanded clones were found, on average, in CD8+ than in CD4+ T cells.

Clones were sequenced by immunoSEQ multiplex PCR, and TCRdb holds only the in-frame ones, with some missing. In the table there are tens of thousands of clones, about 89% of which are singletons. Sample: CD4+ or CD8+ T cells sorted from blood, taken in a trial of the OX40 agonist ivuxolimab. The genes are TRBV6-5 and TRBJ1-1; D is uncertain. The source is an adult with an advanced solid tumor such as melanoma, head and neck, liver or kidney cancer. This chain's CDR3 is CASSEAGRNTEAFF. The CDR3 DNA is TGTGCCAGCAGCGAGGCGGGGAGGAACACTGAAGCTTTCTTT.